A single sample gave rise to the 10 T cell receptor beta chains below, sequenced in a study of monozygotic twins with inflammatory bowel disease. TCRdb processed the 5' RACE reads again and assigns one entry to each CDR3 protein, with no DNA. Here the sample table reports 300,000 to 350,000 distinct CDR3 sequences. Sequenced: blood. These receptors came from a human donor with ulcerative colitis or Crohn's disease, or a healthy co-twin of an affected twin (not recorded which).

The chain has TRBV24-1 and TRBJ2-3; TCRdb gives TRBD2 as the D gene, but with no DNA this cannot be confirmed. The CDR3 runs 14 residues. Germline CDR1 and CDR2: KGHDR and SFDVKD. This CDR3 is CATSRAAGEDTQYF.

The rearrangement joins TRBV11-2 to TRBJ1-1. The CDR3 length is 14 residues. Per germline, CDR1 SGHAT and CDR2 FQNNGV. This chain's CDR3 is CASSLGGHNTEAFF.

The chain recombines TRBV6-1 with TRBJ2-2; the TCRdb D gene call, TRBD1, has no DNA to confirm it. The CDR3 totals 17 residues. Germline CDR1 is MNHNS and CDR2 is SASEGT. The CDR3 loop reads CASIPGQGAMNTGELFF.

The chain employs TRBV14 and TRBJ2-1. Germline assignment: CDR1 SGHDN and CDR2 FVKESK. The CDR3 contains 14 residues. The CDR3 loop is CASSREAVYNEQFF.

The chain couples TRBV7-9 to TRBJ2-1; the D call from TCRdb, TRBD2, cannot be confirmed without DNA. Germline values: CDR1 SEHNR, CDR2 FQNEAQ (reference sequence). The CDR3 runs 15 residues. This CDR3 is CASSRSGRRDNEQFF.

The V gene is TRBV5-1, the J gene TRBJ2-3; as DNA is missing, the TRBD1 call by TCRdb cannot be tested. The CDR3 runs 16 residues. Germline V gene sequence: CDR1 SGHRS, CDR2 YFSETQ. CDR3 in amino acids: CASSLEPGGSTDTQYF. Together with reference TRBV5-1 and TRBJ2-3, the CDR3 gives the full variable domain: KAGVTQTPRYLIKTRGQQVTLSCSPISGHRSVSWYQQTPGQGLQFLFEYFSETQRNKGNFPGRFSGRQFSNSRSEMNVSTLELGDSALYLCASSLEPGGSTDTQYFGPGTRLTVL.

The gene calls are TRBV12-3 or TRBV12-4 and TRBJ2-2; TCRdb's D gene call, TRBD1, goes unchecked for lack of DNA. The CDR3 sequence is 15 residues long. The CDR3 loop reads CASTQPGTGAGELFF.

This chain uses TRBV3-1 with TRBJ1-5. Germline lookup yields CDR1 LGHDT and CDR2 YNNKEL (reference sequence). There are 15 residues in the CDR3. This CDR3 reads CASSQEVGSNQPQHF. The full variable domain, its missing parts supplied by reference TRBV3-1 and TRBJ1-5, is DTAVSQTPKYLVTQMGNDKSIKCEQNLGHDTMYWYKQDSKKFLKIMFSYNNKELIINETVPNRFSPKSPDKAHLNLHINSLELGDSAVYFCASSQEVGSNQPQHFGDGTRLSIL.

The chain links TRBV7-9 to TRBJ2-1; the TCRdb call, TRBD2, lacks DNA for checking. Germline V gene sequence: CDR1 SEHNR, CDR2 FQNEAQ (reference sequence). The CDR3 totals 16 residues. The chain's CDR3 is CASSFRSGHYRNEQFF. Combining the CDR3 with reference TRBV7-9 and TRBJ2-1 gives the whole variable domain DTGVSQNPRHKITKRGQNVTFRCDPISEHNRLYWYRQTLGQGPEFLTYFQNEAQLEKSRLLSDRFSAERPKGSFSTLEIQRTEQGDSAMYLCASSFRSGHYRNEQFFGPGTRLTVL.

J is TRBJ1-5 and V is TRBV30. Germline lookup yields CDR1 GTSNPN and CDR2 SVGIG (reference sequence). The CDR3 length is 15 residues. The CDR3 protein is CAWSVGSRSNQPQHF.